This TCR beta chain was retrieved from a study of shared clonotypes between healthy human individuals. Clones were read by immunoSEQ multiplex PCR, and TCRdb kept only the in-frame ones, dropping some. The table has some 2,500,000 clones, 93% seen once. V gave up 11 bases and J gave up 1 base; unmatched junction bases: 9. Germline CDR1 reads MDHEN; CDR2 reads SYDVKM. This CDR3 is 15 amino acids long. The TCR comes from a man between 18 and 29 years old in good health. Some clones in this sample may be carry-over from other donors' samples. This chain connects TRBV28 to TRBJ1-5; 9 positions agree with TRBD1. The specimen sequenced was naive CD4+ T cells from PBMCs. Subset of the sample: CD45RA+ positively selected. CDR3 DNA: TGTGCCCTAGGCCCGACAGGGGGGAGCAATCAGCCCCAGCATTTT. Encoded protein: CALGPTGGSNQPQHF.